What follows are 2 T cell receptor beta chains derived from one specimen sequenced in a study of CD8 T cells in Susac syndrome. Random hexamers were used to reverse transcribe the RNA input (roughly 0.5 to 1 ug). One entry per CDR3 protein, called by TCRdb with MiXCR from the immunoSEQ multiplex PCR reads. The table has under 200,000 distinct CDR3 sequences, approximately 94% seen once. The sequenced sample consisted of CD4+ T cells from PBMCs. The source of these receptors is a human donor with Susac syndrome.

J is TRBJ2-7 and V is TRBV29-1, with 8 bases matching TRBD1. The CDR3 covers 13 residues. Germline V gene data show CDR1 as SQVTM and CDR2 as ANQGSEA. Losses at the gene ends were 1 base for V and 4 bases for J; bases not matched to a gene: 3. The chain's CDR3 is CSVEGTGLYEQYF. The CDR3 DNA reads as TGCAGCGTTGAAGGGACAGGGCTTTACGAGCAGTACTTC.

The chain joins TRBV19 to TRBJ2-7; a possible D gene is TRBD1 (6 bases). V lost 7 bases and J 0 bases, leaving 13 bases between the germline ends. From germline, CDR1 is LNHDA and CDR2 SQIVND (reference sequence). The CDR3 sequence is 14 residues long. The CDR3 DNA follows: TGTGCCAGTACCAGACAGGCAAGCTCCTACGAGCAGTACTTC. Protein product: CASTRQASSYEQYF.